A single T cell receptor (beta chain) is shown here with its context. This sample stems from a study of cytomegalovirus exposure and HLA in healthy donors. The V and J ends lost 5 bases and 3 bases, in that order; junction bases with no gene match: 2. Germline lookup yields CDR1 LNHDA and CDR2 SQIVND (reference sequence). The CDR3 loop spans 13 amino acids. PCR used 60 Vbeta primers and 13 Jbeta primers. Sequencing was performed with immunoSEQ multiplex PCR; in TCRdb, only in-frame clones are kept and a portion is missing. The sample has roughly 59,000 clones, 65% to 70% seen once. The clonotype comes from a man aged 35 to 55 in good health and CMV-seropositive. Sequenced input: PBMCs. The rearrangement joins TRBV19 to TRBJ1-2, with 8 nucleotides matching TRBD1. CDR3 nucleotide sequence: TGTGCCAGTAGTTCGGACAGGGACTATGGCTACACCTTC. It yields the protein CASSSDRDYGYTF.